These 17 T cell receptor beta chains originate from one sample sequenced in a study of blood T cell repertoires in COVID-19 (dated by TCRdb to between 2020 and 2021). Library preparation was by the immunoSEQ multiplex PCR assay. The table was pulled from immuneACCESS by TCRdb, which kept in-frame rearrangements only. Such tables lose some clones; where checked, under half of the loss comes from unresolved V genes, and the rest has no known cause. This sample comprises approximately 170,000 clones, roughly nine tenths of them detected only once. Around 1.1% of the sample goes to the ten largest clones. Sequences were obtained from peripheral blood. The receptors originated from a man aged 25 to 45 with acute or convalescent COVID-19.

The gene calls are TRBV13 and TRBJ1-1; D is ambiguous. Trimming removed 6 bases at V and 4 bases at J, with 6 bases between. This CDR3 comprises 11 residues. Germline-derived CDR1 and CDR2 are PRHDT and FYEKMQ (reference sequence). CDR3: CASSYGTEAFF. In DNA, the CDR3 is TGTGCCAGCAGTTACGGCACTGAAGCTTTCTTT.

V gene TRBV7-6 combines with J gene TRBJ1-1, with 8 bases identical to TRBD1. Per germline, CDR1 SGHVS and CDR2 FNYEAQ. CDR3 length equals 16 residues. The J segment lost 6 bases and the V segment lost 1 base, leaving 10 bases of the junction unmatched. CDR3 sequence (DNA): TGTGCCAGCAGCTTAGAGGCAGGGGGCAGGATAGCTGAAGCTTTCTTT. Protein product: CASSLEAGGRIAEAFF.

The CDR3 is CASSRDWEPQHF. Written as DNA, the CDR3 is TGTGCCAGTAGTAGGGACTGGGAGCCCCAGCATTTT. This chain uses TRBV19 with TRBJ1-5, with a possible D match to TRBD1 (5 bases). The CDR3 runs 12 residues. Germline loops: CDR1 LNHDA, CDR2 SQIVND (reference sequence). V lost 4 bases to trimming and J lost 8 bases, with 9 bases between them.

V usage is TRBV13 and J usage is TRBJ1-1; D remains ambiguous. The V end was cut by 3 bases, the J end by 8 bases, with 16 bases between. The CDR3 has 14 amino acids. From germline, CDR1 is PRHDT and CDR2 FYEKMQ (reference sequence). Here the CDR3 reads CASSFERSREEAFF. The CDR3 DNA sequence: TGTGCCAGCAGCTTCGAACGTTCTCGGGAAGAAGCTTTCTTT.

The chain couples TRBV5-4 to TRBJ1-1; D unclear. The CDR3 is made up of 13 amino acids. V was pared by 2 bases and J by 1 base, with 6 bases between. Germline V gene lookup returns CDR1 SGHNT and CDR2 YYREEE (reference sequence). CDR3: CASSLRENTEAFF. CDR3 nucleotide sequence: TGTGCCAGCAGCTTACGGGAGAACACTGAAGCTTTCTTT.

CDR3 DNA sequence: TGTGCCAGTACTCCATCGGGGGAGGGGATCCCTGGGGCCAACGTCCTGACTTTC. This encodes CASTPSGEGIPGANVLTF. The chain combines TRBV19 with TRBJ2-6; 7 bases are a match to TRBD2. V was clipped by 7 bases and J by 2 bases; unmatched bases: 14. CDR3 length: 18 residues. Germline loops: CDR1 LNHDA, CDR2 SQIVND (reference sequence). Supplemented by reference TRBV19 and TRBJ2-6, the full variable domain reads DGGITQSPKYLFRKEGQNVTLSCEQNLNHDAMYWYRQDPGQGLRLIYYSQIVNDFQKGDIAEGYSVSREKKESFPLTVTSAQKNPTAFYLCASTPSGEGIPGANVLTFGAGSRLTVL.

V gene TRBV5-8 combines with J gene TRBJ1-5, with D hard to call. CDR1 is SGHTS and CDR2 is YDEGEE in the germline V gene. This CDR3 spans 15 amino acids. Deletions cut 2 bases from V and 4 bases from J, with 13 bases between. This CDR3 is CASSLSRRDNQPQHF. For the CDR3, the DNA is TGTGCCAGCAGCTTATCGCGCCGGGATAATCAGCCCCAGCATTTT.

The rearrangement joins TRBV27 to TRBJ1-4; D is possibly TRBD1 (6 bases). V shed 3 bases and J shed 4 bases, with 9 bases lying between them. This CDR3 is built from 14 residues. Germline CDR1 reads MNHEY; CDR2 reads SMNVEV (reference sequence). CDR3 residues: CASSFGGLNEKLFF. CDR3 coding DNA: TGTGCCAGCAGTTTCGGGGGGCTTAATGAAAAACTGTTTTTT.

This clone was observed a handful of times. The chain couples TRBV2 to TRBJ1-1; D is undetermined. The V end was cut by 7 bases, the J end by 1 base, with 10 bases between. The CDR3 covers 13 residues. Germline values: CDR1 SNHLY, CDR2 FYNNEI. CDR3 sequence reads: CASTFGENTEAFF. CDR3 nucleotides: TGTGCCAGCACCTTCGGAGAGAACACTGAAGCTTTCTTT.

The gene calls are TRBV9 and TRBJ2-1; no definite D call. CDR1 is SGDLS, CDR2 YYNGEE, per germline. Trimming took off 0 bases at V and 2 bases at J, with 9 bases between the two ends. The CDR3 loop spans 15 amino acids. As DNA, the CDR3 is TGTGCCAGCAGCGTAGCAACAGCAGCCTACAATGAGCAGTTCTTC. It translates to CASSVATAAYNEQFF.

The V call is TRBV5-1, the J call TRBJ2-1; 11 bases line up with TRBD2. Trimming cost V 4 bases and J 6 bases; bases outside gene matches: 9. CDR1 is SGHRS, CDR2 YFSETQ, per germline. The CDR3 has 16 residues. The CDR3 loop reads CASSRIAGGPINEQFF. The DNA of the CDR3 is TGCGCCAGCAGCCGTATAGCGGGAGGGCCAATCAATGAGCAGTTCTTC.

The chain combines TRBV4-1 with TRBJ2-2; maybe TRBD1 (6 bases). V gave up 1 base and J gave up 4 bases, with 22 bases separating them. The CDR3 sequence is 19 residues long. Germline CDR1 and CDR2: MGHRA and YSYEKL. CDR3 bases: TGCGCCAGCAGCCAAGTTTCGGGGAGCAGGGGAGTGGGCACCGGGGAGCTGTTTTTT. It translates to CASSQVSGSRGVGTGELFF.

The genes are TRBV5-1 and TRBJ1-1, with D possibly TRBD1 on 6 matching bases. This CDR3 comprises 16 residues. Germline CDR1 SGHRS, CDR2 YFSETQ. The germline V and J ends were trimmed by 5 bases and 1 base, with 18 bases remaining between them. CDR3 in amino acids: CASRDPGGRENTEAFF. Here the CDR3 DNA reads TGCGCCAGCAGGGACCCGGGGGGCCGAGAGAACACTGAAGCTTTCTTT.

The chain uses TRBV7-3 and TRBJ2-3; 7 bases are a match to TRBD2. Germline V gene data show CDR1 as SGHTA and CDR2 as FQGTGA. J lost 2 bases, V lost 5 bases, and 7 bases had no gene match. This CDR3 comprises 15 residues. The CDR3 DNA reads as TGTGCCAGCAGCCCGAGCGGGGACTACACAGATACGCAGTATTTT. This codes for CASSPSGDYTDTQYF.

This sequence joins TRBV19 and TRBJ1-4; 10 bases align to TRBD1. The CDR3 sequence is 15 residues long. CDR1 is LNHDA and CDR2 is SQIVND in the germline V gene (reference sequence). V shed 5 bases and J 5 bases; nucleotides not matched to a gene: 5. The CDR3 loop is CASSQLDRGNEKLFF. The CDR3 nucleotides are TGTGCCAGTAGTCAACTGGACAGGGGGAATGAAAAACTGTTTTTT.

This clone was recorded a few times. Written as DNA, the CDR3 is TGTGCCAGCAGCCAAGTTCCCCTAGCGGGGGGCGGAGAGACCCAGTACTTC. Translating gives CASSQVPLAGGGETQYF. The V and J genes are TRBV3-1 (or the pseudogene TRBV3-2) and TRBJ2-5, with 11 bases identical to TRBD2. J lost 4 bases, V lost 1 base, and 8 bases had no gene match. The CDR3 runs to 17 residues. Per the germline V gene, CDR1 is LGHDT and CDR2 is YNNKEL (reference sequence).

The gene calls are TRBV6-5 and TRBJ2-2, with 12 bases fitting TRBD2. Germline values: CDR1 MNHEY, CDR2 SVGAGI. V lost 1 base to trimming and J lost 9 bases; unmatched junction nucleotides: 3. The CDR3 spans 15 residues. CDR3 sequence reads: CASSYWRTSGRELFF. The CDR3 nucleotides read TGTGCCAGCAGTTACTGGCGGACTAGCGGGAGGGAGCTGTTTTTT.